Each of the 20 T cell receptor beta chains below was sequenced from the same sample in a study of CD8 T cells in Susac syndrome. Random hexamers served to reverse transcribe roughly 0.45 to 1 ug RNA. TCRdb re-derived calls from the immunoSEQ multiplex PCR reads in MiXCR, one entry per CDR3 protein. Of 230,000 or so distinct CDR3 sequences in the sample, roughly 96% were seen once. Material: CD4+ T cells from PBMCs. Receptors were obtained from a human donor with multiple sclerosis.

The sample holds one count of this clonotype. The rearrangement uses TRBV29-1 and TRBJ2-3, with a possible D match to TRBD2 (6 bases). Germline V lookup: CDR1 SQVTM, CDR2 ANQGSEA. Trimming left V 5 bases short and J 4 bases short, with 10 bases between. The CDR3 extends over 12 amino acids. DNA for the CDR3: TGCAGCGTTAGCGGGCGCGCAGATACGCAGTATTTT. Amino acids: CSVSGRADTQYF.

The CDR3, as DNA: TGTGCCACCAGCAGACGGCCAGGGGGTAACGACGAGCAGTACTTC. Its translation is CATSRRPGGNDEQYF. The V gene is TRBV15, the J gene TRBJ2-7; 7 bases are a match to TRBD1. The J segment lost 5 bases and the V segment lost 2 bases, leaving 9 bases of the junction unmatched. The germline V gene encodes CDR1 LNHNV and CDR2 YYDKDF (reference sequence). The CDR3 covers 15 residues.

J is TRBJ1-2 and V is TRBV12-3 or TRBV12-4; 7 bases align to TRBD1. Trimming cost V 5 bases and J 4 bases; bases outside gene matches: 7. This CDR3 comprises 14 residues. This chain's CDR3 is CASSRAQGVYGYTF. Here the CDR3 DNA reads TGTGCCAGCAGTCGAGCTCAGGGGGTCTATGGCTACACCTTC.

The genes are TRBV6-1 and TRBJ2-1, with TRBD2 matching 7 bases. V was pared by 4 bases and J by 8 bases, with 8 bases of the junction left unmatched. Germline CDR1 MNHNS, CDR2 SASEGT. This CDR3 contains 14 residues. For the CDR3, the DNA is TGTGCCAGCAGTGGAGGACTAGTCGTCGATGAGCAGTTCTTC. As protein: CASSGGLVVDEQFF.

The chain employs TRBV7-2 and TRBJ2-7; no firm D call. Germline V CDR1 and CDR2: SGHTA, FQGNSA. There are 14 residues in the CDR3. V gave up 2 bases and J gave up 6 bases, with 14 bases separating them. Written as DNA, the CDR3 is TGTGCCAGCAGCTTAAACCCCAGCCGTGGCGAGCAGTACTTC. Its translation: CASSLNPSRGEQYF.

The chain joins TRBV6-1 to TRBJ1-2, with D unresolved. The CDR3 spans 13 residues. CDR1 MNHNS and CDR2 SASEGT come from the germline V gene. The V gene lost 7 bases and the J gene lost 4 bases, with 13 bases spanning the gap. CDR3 DNA: TGTGCCAGCAAACCGGGAGATCTCTATGGCTACACCTTC. Amino acid sequence: CASKPGDLYGYTF.

The J gene is TRBJ1-4, the V gene TRBV9; the D gene is possibly TRBD1 (6 bases). V lost 3 bases and J 8 bases, leaving 20 bases between the germline ends. Germline V gene data show CDR1 as SGDLS and CDR2 as YYNGEE. The CDR3 spans 16 residues. The CDR3 region has the DNA TGTGCCAGCAGCGCCGCCGCGGGGACCCAGGGGGAAAAACTGTTTTTT. Translated: CASSAAAGTQGEKLFF.

The J gene is TRBJ2-7, the V gene TRBV30; D gene uncertain. Looked up from germline, CDR1 is GTSNPN and CDR2 is SVGIG (reference sequence). Trimming took off 2 bases at V and 1 base at J, with 6 bases between the two ends. The CDR3 extends over 12 amino acids. In nucleotides, the CDR3 is TGTGCCTGGAGTTTTTCTTCCTACGAGCAGTACTTC. Its protein product is CAWSFSSYEQYF.

The chain links TRBV5-1 to TRBJ2-2; 7 bases line up with TRBD1. V was pared by 0 bases and J by 5 bases, with 7 bases of the junction left unmatched. The CDR3 is 16 residues long. Germline CDR1 reads SGHRS; CDR2 reads YFSETQ. CDR3 sequence (DNA): TGCGCCAGCAGCTTGGGTGCGACAGGGATTACCGGGGAGCTGTTTTTT. Protein: CASSLGATGITGELFF.

This clonotype was observed a single time. The V call is TRBV18, the J call TRBJ1-5; the D gene is possibly TRBD1 (6 bases). This CDR3 spans 12 amino acids. Trimming stripped 3 bases from V and 12 bases from J, with 12 bases between. The V gene's germline CDR1 is KGHSH and CDR2 LQKENI. CDR3 DNA sequence: TGTGCCAGCTCACCGGTTTCAGGGGACCAGCATTTT. Translation gives CASSPVSGDQHF.

The chain combines TRBV3-1 with TRBJ2-5; D call uncertain. Germline assignment: CDR1 LGHDT and CDR2 YNNKEL (reference sequence). This CDR3 region has 13 residues. Trimming removed 2 bases from V and 6 bases from J, with 10 bases in between. The CDR3 nucleotides read TGTGCCAGCAGCCAACCTTCGGTCCAGACCCAGTACTTC. Protein: CASSQPSVQTQYF.

CDR3 sequence: CASSSQLAGEETQYF. CDR3 DNA: TGTGCCAGCAGTTCGCAACTAGCGGGAGAAGAGACCCAGTACTTC. The chain recombines TRBV27 with TRBJ2-5; TRBD2 aligns across 11 bases. The CDR3 sequence is 15 residues long. CDR1 is MNHEY, CDR2 SMNVEV, per germline (reference sequence). After removal of 4 bases from V and 3 bases from J, the junction contained 4 bases not matched to a gene.

The chain joins TRBV12-3 or TRBV12-4 to TRBJ2-7, with a possible D match to TRBD2 (6 bases). The CDR3 totals 14 residues. V was pared by 5 bases and J by 5 bases, with 16 bases between. The CDR3 here is CASSIGTPLDEQYF. The CDR3 DNA is TGTGCCAGCAGTATCGGGACTCCGTTAGACGAGCAGTACTTC.

The chain links TRBV29-1 to TRBJ2-1; possibly TRBD1 for D (5 bases). V shed 7 bases and J shed 0 bases, with 13 bases lying between them. Per germline, CDR1 SQVTM and CDR2 ANQGSEA. CDR3 length equals 14 residues. This CDR3 reads CSGKTGDSYNEQFF. In nucleotides, the CDR3 is TGCAGCGGTAAAACAGGAGACTCCTACAATGAGCAGTTCTTC.

The genes are TRBV5-6 and TRBJ2-1; D remains ambiguous. The CDR3 extends over 15 amino acids. Germline V gene sequence: CDR1 SGHDT, CDR2 YYEEEE. The V and J ends lost 0 bases and 3 bases respectively, with 10 bases between them. The DNA of the CDR3 is TGTGCCAGCAGCTTGGGCCGGCTAGTCTACAATGAGCAGTTCTTC. It yields the protein CASSLGRLVYNEQFF.

V usage is TRBV3-1 and J usage is TRBJ1-6; no clear D gene. This CDR3 comprises 14 residues. V shed 4 bases and J shed 10 bases, with 14 bases lying between them. Germline CDR1 and CDR2: LGHDT and YNNKEL (reference sequence). The CDR3 region is CASSRVLHGSPLHF. In DNA, the CDR3 is TGTGCCAGCAGCCGAGTATTACATGGATCACCCCTCCACTTT.

J is TRBJ2-2 and V is TRBV7-9; D is unresolved. The CDR3 is 15 residues long. V lost 5 bases and J 0 bases, leaving 10 bases between the germline ends. Germline V gives CDR1 SEHNR, CDR2 FQNEAQ (reference sequence). CDR3 in amino acids: CASSLAIPNTGELFF. DNA of the CDR3: TGTGCCAGCAGCCTCGCCATACCGAACACCGGGGAGCTGTTTTTT.

This clonotype was detected only once. J is TRBJ2-5 and V is TRBV6-1; the D call may be TRBD1 or TRBD2 (5 bases each). Per the germline V gene, CDR1 is MNHNS and CDR2 is SASEGT. This CDR3 comprises 17 residues. V was clipped by 6 bases and J by 1 base, with 21 bases between them. Here the CDR3 DNA reads TGTGCCAGCAGAAAATCTGGAACCGGGGCGGCCCAAGAGACCCAGTACTTC. Amino acids: CASRKSGTGAAQETQYF.

This clonotype was observed a single time. This rearrangement joins TRBV7-9 to TRBJ2-5; a possible D gene is TRBD1 (5 bases). The V gene's germline CDR1 is SEHNR and CDR2 FQNEAQ (reference sequence). This CDR3 has 14 residues. Trimming removed 1 base from V and 5 bases from J, with 11 bases in between. The CDR3 region has the DNA TGTGCCAGCAGCTTAGGGCAGGGCGAGGAGACCCAGTACTTC. Protein sequence: CASSLGQGEETQYF. Full variable domain (rest looked up from reference TRBV7-9 and TRBJ2-5): DTGVSQNPRHKITKRGQNVTFRCDPISEHNRLYWYRQTLGQGPEFLTYFQNEAQLEKSRLLSDRFSAERPKGSFSTLEIQRTEQGDSAMYLCASSLGQGEETQYFGPGTRLLVL.

The chain carries TRBV5-1 and TRBJ2-1; D perhaps matches TRBD1 (6 bases). Germline CDR1 reads SGHRS; CDR2 reads YFSETQ. Trimming left V 4 bases short and J 10 bases short, with 15 bases between. This CDR3 region has 13 residues. In nucleotides, the CDR3 is TGCGCCAGCAGCCTACTACAGGGTAACGAGCAGTTCTTC. Translating it yields CASSLLQGNEQFF. Full variable domain (rest looked up from reference TRBV5-1 and TRBJ2-1): KAGVTQTPRYLIKTRGQQVTLSCSPISGHRSVSWYQQTPGQGLQFLFEYFSETQRNKGNFPGRFSGRQFSNSRSEMNVSTLELGDSALYLCASSLLQGNEQFFGPGTRLTVL.